This T cell receptor beta chain was sequenced during a study of STAT5B mutations in CD4+ large granular lymphocyte leukemia. Points from the study as a whole: TRBV06-family usage was enriched in top patient clones (8/27) versus controls (2/35).

Germline V lookup: CDR1 MGHRA, CDR2 YSYEKL. V was cut by 4 bases and J by 7 bases, with 17 bases left in between. The CDR3 covers 15 residues. On this clone: Its antigen is unknown.

Generated by immunoSEQ multiplex PCR, the TCRdb table keeps only in-frame clones and is missing some. The repertoire includes more than 20,000 clones, 75% to 85% of them detected once, and around 0.4% sits in the top ten. The clonotype comes from a human donor in good health. Sequenced: CD4+ T cells from blood buffy coats. The gene calls are TRBV4-1 and TRBJ1-5, with D possibly being TRBD1 (6 bases). The CDR3 DNA sequence: TGCGCCAGCAGCCGCGGGTTTCTGGGACACCAGCCCCAGCATTTT. This gives the protein CASSRGFLGHQPQHF.